A single T cell receptor (beta chain) is shown here with its context. The antigen remains undetermined. The V end was cut by 6 bases, the J end by 6 bases, with 12 bases between. Germline CDR1 and CDR2: MNHEY and SMNVEV (reference sequence). The CDR3 sequence is 14 residues long. Stated treatment: approximately 11-day PBMC culture with coronavirus spike peptide pools or control peptides (ViraFEST assay). Researchers reported culturing about 2.1 million PBMCs per well with about 10 IU/ml IL-2 and approximately 10 ug/ml peptide pools. This record belongs to a study of vaccination and CD4 T cells after COVID-19. About the study: Median time from second vaccine dose to sampling was roughly 65 days (14 to 241). Overlapping peptides covering the spike proteins of SARS-CoV-2, HCoV-NL63, HCoV-OC43 and HCoV-229E were added to stimulate cells.

Study results and limitations: Among reactive clones from convalescent patients, a median 86.3% appeared only post-vaccination.

Sequencing of the DNA from cultured CD4+ T cells was carried out with the Oncomine TCR Beta short-read assay. TCRdb ran MiXCR on the PCR reads and lists one entry per CDR3 protein. The table has around 19,000 distinct CDR3 sequences, about three quarters seen once; the top ten hold less than 20%. The TCR originated in a human donor who received a COVID-19 vaccine. The sequences come from CD4+ T cells from blood, cultured in vitro, collected after SARS-CoV-2 vaccination. The chain employs TRBV27 and TRBJ1-6; D is perhaps TRBD1 (5 bases). The CDR3: CASRQGPSNSPLHF. The CDR3 nucleotides are TGTGCCAGCAGGCAGGGACCTTCTAATTCACCCCTCCACTTT.